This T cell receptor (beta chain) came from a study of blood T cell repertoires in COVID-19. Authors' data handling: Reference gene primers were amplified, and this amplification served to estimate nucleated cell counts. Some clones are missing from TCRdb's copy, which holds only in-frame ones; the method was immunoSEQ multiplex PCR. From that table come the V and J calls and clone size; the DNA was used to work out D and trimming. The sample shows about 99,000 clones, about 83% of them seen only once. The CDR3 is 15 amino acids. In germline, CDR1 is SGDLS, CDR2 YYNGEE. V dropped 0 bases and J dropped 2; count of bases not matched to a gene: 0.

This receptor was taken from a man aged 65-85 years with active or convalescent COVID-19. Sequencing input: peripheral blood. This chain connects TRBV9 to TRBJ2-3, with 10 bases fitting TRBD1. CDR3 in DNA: TGTGCCAGCAGCGTAGGACAGGGGGCCACAGATACGCAGTATTTT. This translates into CASSVGQGATDTQYF.